A single sample is the source of the 28 T cell receptor beta chains below, sequenced in a study of shared clonotypes between healthy human individuals. TCRdb's table, derived via immunoSEQ multiplex PCR, lists solely in-frame clones and lacks some. The sample has under 1,100,000 clones, 75% to 80% seen once. Sequencing was carried out using memory CD4+ T cells from PBMCs. Subset reported: CD45RA-negative fraction. These receptors were obtained from a man aged 18 to 30 in good health. Some clones in this sample may be carry-over from other donors' samples.

This clone has a handful of counts. This chain uses TRBV4-1 with TRBJ2-2; perhaps TRBD1 as D (5 bases). This CDR3 contains 18 residues. Germline V gives CDR1 MGHRA, CDR2 YSYEKL. The germline V and J ends were trimmed by 0 bases and 4 bases, with 18 bases remaining between them. CDR3 region: CASSQEGAVRVGTGELFF. In DNA, the CDR3 is TGCGCCAGCAGCCAAGAAGGGGCAGTCAGGGTGGGCACCGGGGAGCTGTTTTTT.

This clone was found once. For the CDR3, the DNA is TGTGCCATTCCGGGTACTGGGGCCAACGTCCTGACTTTC. This sequence encodes CAIPGTGANVLTF. This sequence joins TRBV10-3 and TRBJ2-6; no clear D gene. The germline CDR1 and CDR2 sequences are ENHRY and SYGVKD. The CDR3 covers 13 residues. The ends were cut back, 9 bases at V and 2 bases at J, with 8 bases in the middle.

This chain joins TRBV28 and TRBJ1-4; D gene unclear. There are 14 residues in the CDR3. The V gene's germline CDR1 is MDHEN and CDR2 SYDVKM. Trimming left V 1 base short and J 5 bases short, with 8 bases between. For the CDR3, the DNA is TGTGCCAGCAGTTTATTTGGACCAAATGAAAAACTGTTTTTT. Its protein is CASSLFGPNEKLFF.

The chain employs TRBV28 and TRBJ1-3, with D tentatively TRBD1 (5 bases). Germline-derived CDR1 and CDR2 are MDHEN and SYDVKM. Trimming pared 2 bases from V and 1 base from J, leaving 12 bases between. This CDR3 comprises 16 residues. CDR3 loop: CASSLPGSGSGNTIYF. The CDR3 DNA reads as TGTGCCAGCAGTTTACCCGGGTCAGGGTCTGGAAACACCATATATTTT.

This chain connects TRBV30 to TRBJ1-1; tentative D call: TRBD1 (5 bases). From germline, CDR1 is GTSNPN and CDR2 SVGIG (reference sequence). CDR3 length: 14 amino acids. Trimming removed 2 bases at V and 4 bases at J, with 14 bases between. CDR3 sequence: CAWSKGRRGTEAFF. The CDR3 DNA reads as TGTGCCTGGAGTAAGGGACGGAGAGGCACTGAAGCTTTCTTT.

This clone was seen just once. The chain is built from TRBV7-6 and TRBJ2-7; 7 bases align to TRBD1. This CDR3 region has 15 residues. V was clipped by 4 bases and J by 6 bases; unmatched bases: 12. Germline V gives CDR1 SGHVS, CDR2 FNYEAQ. The CDR3 reads CASSSAGTAPSEQYF. In DNA form, the CDR3 reads TGTGCCAGCAGCTCAGCCGGGACAGCCCCTAGCGAGCAGTACTTC.

The V and J genes are TRBV6-1 and TRBJ2-3; D gene unclear. V was pared by 3 bases and J by 2 bases, with 6 bases between. The CDR3 length is 13 residues. CDR1 and CDR2 (germline): MNHNS, SASEGT. CDR3: CASSDSPTDTQYF. In DNA, the CDR3 is TGTGCCAGCAGTGACAGCCCCACAGATACGCAGTATTTT.

The chain links TRBV19 to TRBJ2-3; 8 bases fit TRBD2. This CDR3 region has 16 residues. Germline CDR1 reads LNHDA; CDR2 reads SQIVND (reference sequence). With 4 bases clipped from V and 4 bases from J, the junction kept 10 bases outside the gene matches. The CDR3 sequence is CASSRIAGWRADTQYF. CDR3 in DNA: TGTGCCAGTAGTAGAATAGCGGGATGGAGGGCAGATACGCAGTATTTT.

This clone showed up just a few times. The V call is TRBV4-1, the J call TRBJ2-7; possibly TRBD1 for D (6 bases). Germline V gene sequence: CDR1 MGHRA, CDR2 YSYEKL. The CDR3 runs to 14 residues. Trimming took off 0 bases at V and 0 bases at J, with 6 bases between the two ends. The CDR3 region is CASSQDRGSYEQYF. CDR3 bases: TGCGCCAGCAGCCAAGACAGGGGCTCCTACGAGCAGTACTTC.

This rearrangement joins TRBV7-2 to TRBJ2-7; D remains ambiguous. This CDR3 has 14 amino acids. V gave up 6 bases and J gave up 1 base, with 13 bases separating them. The germline V gene encodes CDR1 SGHTA and CDR2 FQGNSA. The chain's CDR3 is CASSSRTESYEQYF. The DNA of the CDR3 is TGTGCCAGCAGTTCTAGAACGGAATCCTACGAGCAGTACTTC.

The chain couples TRBV5-1 to TRBJ2-5; 9 bases line up with TRBD1. This CDR3 has 16 amino acids. The germline V gene has CDR1 SGHRS and CDR2 YFSETQ. V shed 4 bases, J shed 3 bases, and the junction held 10 bases outside the gene matches. The CDR3 bases are TGCGCCAGCAGCGTTACCCCCGGGACAGGGAAAGAGACCCAGTACTTC. Protein sequence: CASSVTPGTGKETQYF.

This clone was observed once. V and J are TRBV30 and TRBJ1-5, with D tentatively TRBD1 (5 bases). The V and J ends lost 0 bases and 4 bases respectively, with 13 bases between them. The CDR3 has 15 amino acids. Germline V lookup: CDR1 GTSNPN, CDR2 SVGIG (reference sequence). In DNA, the CDR3 is TGTGCCTGGAGTGTAGGGGCAAAAAGTAATCAGCCCCAGCATTTT. The encoded protein is CAWSVGAKSNQPQHF.

This clone was seen only a few times. J is TRBJ2-7 and V is TRBV2; weak D call: TRBD2 (6 bases). Trimming pared 6 bases from V and 6 bases from J, leaving 12 bases between. The CDR3 spans 12 residues. Germline values: CDR1 SNHLY, CDR2 FYNNEI. For the CDR3, the DNA is TGTGCCAGCAGCGGGGGTCTCGGCGAGCAGTACTTC. This codes for CASSGGLGEQYF. The full variable domain, its missing parts supplied by reference TRBV2 and TRBJ2-7, is EPEVTQTPSHQVTQMGQEVILRCVPISNHLYFYWYRQILGQKVEFLVSFYNNEISEKSEIFDDQFSVERPDGSNFTLKIRSTKLEDSAMYFCASSGGLGEQYFGPGTRLTVT.

This clone was found a few times. V usage is TRBV7-8 and J usage is TRBJ2-7, with D tentatively TRBD1 (6 bases). From germline, CDR1 is SGHVS and CDR2 FQNEAQ. The germline V and J ends were trimmed by 3 bases and 2 bases, with 11 bases remaining between them. The CDR3 totals 14 residues. CDR3 region: CASSLNRDTYEQYF. In DNA form, the CDR3 reads TGTGCCAGCAGCTTGAACAGGGACACCTACGAGCAGTACTTC.

V usage is TRBV2 and J usage is TRBJ1-4; tentatively, D is TRBD1 (6 bases). The CDR3 is 16 amino acids. Germline CDR1 and CDR2: SNHLY and FYNNEI. V gave up 6 bases and J gave up 0 bases, with 14 bases separating them. CDR3 DNA: TGTGCCAGCAGGAGGACAGCCCGTGCAACTAATGAAAAACTGTTTTTT. Amino acid sequence: CASRRTARATNEKLFF.

The chain joins TRBV28 to TRBJ2-3, with 8 bases identical to TRBD2. Germline CDR1 reads MDHEN; CDR2 reads SYDVKM. The CDR3 extends over 15 amino acids. V lost 5 bases and J lost 4; bases outside the gene matches: 8. CDR3 amino acids: CASSMSGSLADTQYF. CDR3 in DNA: TGTGCCAGCAGTATGAGCGGGAGTTTGGCAGATACGCAGTATTTT.

The CDR3 reads CASSLEGTNTGELFF. CDR3 nucleotides: TGTGCCAGCAGCTTGGAGGGAACGAACACCGGGGAGCTGTTTTTT. V and J are TRBV11-2 and TRBJ2-2; D may be TRBD2 (6 bases). V dropped 3 bases and J dropped 0 bases, with 8 bases sitting between them. The CDR3 extends over 15 amino acids. The germline gives CDR1 SGHAT, CDR2 FQNNGV.

The rearrangement joins TRBV4-1 to TRBJ2-1, with 11 bases matching TRBD2. V was pared by 4 bases and J by 8 bases, with 7 bases of the junction left unmatched. CDR3 length equals 15 residues. Germline-derived CDR1 and CDR2 are MGHRA and YSYEKL. The CDR3 here is CASSLIAGGPDEQFF. The CDR3 nucleotides read TGCGCCAGCAGCCTAATAGCGGGAGGGCCCGATGAGCAGTTCTTC.

This clone appeared many times. The V and J genes are TRBV5-1 and TRBJ2-7, with D perhaps matching TRBD1 (6 bases). The V and J ends lost 0 bases and 3 bases respectively, with 7 bases between them. The CDR3 covers 13 residues. The germline gives CDR1 SGHRS, CDR2 YFSETQ. The CDR3 loop reads CASSLGTDYEQYF. In nucleotides, the CDR3 is TGCGCCAGCAGCTTGGGGACAGACTACGAGCAGTACTTC.

The chain recombines TRBV28 with TRBJ2-7, with 9 positions matching TRBD1. The germline gives CDR1 MDHEN, CDR2 SYDVKM. The CDR3 extends over 13 amino acids. J lost 7 bases, V lost 3 bases, and 4 bases had no gene match. CDR3 sequence reads: CASSFWDRVEQYF. In DNA, the CDR3 is TGTGCCAGCAGTTTTTGGGACAGGGTTGAGCAGTACTTC.

The J gene is TRBJ2-3, the V gene TRBV15, with D unclear. There are 17 residues in the CDR3. Germline V CDR1 and CDR2: LNHNV, YYDKDF (reference sequence). V was pared by 0 bases and J by 0 bases, with 13 bases between. CDR3 sequence (DNA): TGTGCCACCAGCAGAGATTCACCGGTAGCTAGCACAGATACGCAGTATTTT. This gives the protein CATSRDSPVASTDTQYF.

This chain's CDR3 is CASSEARQLFSYEQYF. The CDR3 DNA reads as TGTGCCAGCAGTGAAGCGCGACAGCTTTTCTCCTACGAGCAGTACTTC. This sequence joins TRBV2 and TRBJ2-7; a weak D match, TRBD1 (5 bases). V gave up 0 bases and J gave up 0 bases, with 12 bases separating them. This CDR3 comprises 16 residues. CDR1 and CDR2 (germline): SNHLY, FYNNEI. Filled out from reference TRBV2 and TRBJ2-7, the complete variable domain reads EPEVTQTPSHQVTQMGQEVILRCVPISNHLYFYWYRQILGQKVEFLVSFYNNEISEKSEIFDDQFSVERPDGSNFTLKIRSTKLEDSAMYFCASSEARQLFSYEQYFGPGTRLTVT.

In the case of this clone: Other DNA sequences from this sample encode an identical CDR3 as well. The chain couples TRBV28 to TRBJ2-1; 8 bases agree with TRBD2. From germline, CDR1 is MDHEN and CDR2 SYDVKM. The junction had 4 bases not matched to a gene; V was cut back by 6 bases and J by 0 bases. The CDR3 is 15 residues long. CDR3 DNA: TGTGCCAGCAGGCCGGGAGGGAGCTCCTACAATGAGCAGTTCTTC. Protein product: CASRPGGSSYNEQFF.

V and J are TRBV28 and TRBJ1-1, with D possibly matching TRBD1 (5 bases). The V end lost 1 base, the J end lost 10 bases, and 10 bases lay between the germline ends. Germline values: CDR1 MDHEN, CDR2 SYDVKM. This CDR3 comprises 12 residues. The CDR3 protein is CASSLLPQGAFF. The CDR3 region has the DNA TGTGCCAGCAGTTTATTACCTCAGGGAGCTTTCTTT.

The chain employs TRBV5-1 and TRBJ2-7; D is perhaps TRBD2 (6 bases). There are 15 residues in the CDR3. Germline CDR1 SGHRS, CDR2 YFSETQ. Trimming left V 0 bases short and J 3 bases short, with 13 bases between. The CDR3 loop is CASSLVWGGNYEQYF. Here the CDR3 DNA reads TGCGCCAGCAGCTTGGTGTGGGGCGGGAACTACGAGCAGTACTTC.

The chain has TRBV28 and TRBJ2-7; perhaps TRBD1 as D (5 bases). Germline CDR1 is MDHEN and CDR2 is SYDVKM. V lost 2 bases, J lost 2 bases, and 10 bases lay in between. This CDR3 comprises 14 residues. The CDR3 reads CASSLSYRPYEQYF. The DNA of the CDR3 is TGTGCCAGCAGTTTAAGTTACAGGCCCTACGAGCAGTACTTC.

This chain joins TRBV19 and TRBJ2-1; 12 positions agree with TRBD2. Germline V gene data show CDR1 as LNHDA and CDR2 as SQIVND (reference sequence). CDR3 length: 16 residues. With V trimmed by 4 bases and J by 4 bases, 5 bases remained unmatched. The CDR3 here is CASSTSLAGGYNEQFF. The CDR3 DNA reads as TGTGCCAGTAGTACCTCACTAGCGGGAGGATACAATGAGCAGTTCTTC.

The chain combines TRBV4-3 with TRBJ2-1; tentatively, D is TRBD2 (7 bases). CDR1 and CDR2 (germline): LGHNA, YSLEER. This CDR3 spans 18 amino acids. Trimming took 0 bases from V and 10 from J, leaving 25 bases between them. CDR3 residues: CASSQDPFGGTSEGEQFF. In DNA form, the CDR3 reads TGCGCCAGCAGCCAAGACCCGTTTGGGGGCACTAGCGAGGGGGAGCAGTTCTTC.